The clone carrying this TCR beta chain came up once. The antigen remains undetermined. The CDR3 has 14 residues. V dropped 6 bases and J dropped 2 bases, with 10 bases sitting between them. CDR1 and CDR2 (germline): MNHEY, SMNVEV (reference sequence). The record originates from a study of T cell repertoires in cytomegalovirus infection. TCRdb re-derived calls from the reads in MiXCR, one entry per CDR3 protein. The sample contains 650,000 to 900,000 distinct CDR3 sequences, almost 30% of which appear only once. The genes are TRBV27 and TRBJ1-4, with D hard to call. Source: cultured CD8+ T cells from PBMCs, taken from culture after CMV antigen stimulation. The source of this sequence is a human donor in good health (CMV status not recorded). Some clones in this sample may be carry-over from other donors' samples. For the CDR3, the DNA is TGTGCCAGCAGACTAGGCGCTACTAATGAAAAACTGTTTTTT. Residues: CASRLGATNEKLFF.